The next 6 T cell receptor beta chains were all read from a single sample in a study of T-cell memory formation after mild COVID-19. Each CDR3 protein is one row after TCRdb ran MiXCR on the 5' RACE reads. The sample lists about 120,000 distinct CDR3 sequences; about a fifth were seen once. Sample: PBMCs or a T cell subset sorted from them (not recorded which). Source of these receptors: a man aged 18 to 29 who had mild COVID-19 (a few samples of this study predate the infection). Cell type and time point are not known.

This clonotype was seen a handful of times. The rearrangement joins TRBV9 to TRBJ1-2, with no clear D. V was clipped by 0 bases and J by 5 bases, with 5 bases between them. The CDR3 covers 12 residues. Germline CDR1 reads SGDLS; CDR2 reads YYNGEE. The chain's CDR3 is CASSVAEYGYTF. CDR3 nucleotides: TGTGCCAGCAGCGTAGCGGAGTATGGCTACACCTTC.

This clonotype came up a few times. V and J are TRBV4-1 and TRBJ2-3, with D uncertain. Deletions cut 3 bases from V and 6 bases from J, with 7 bases between. Looked up from germline, CDR1 is MGHRA and CDR2 is YSYEKL. The CDR3 sequence is 12 residues long. CDR3 protein: CASSQGLDTQYF. The CDR3 coding sequence is TGCGCCAGCAGCCAGGGGTTGGATACGCAGTATTTT.

The V call is TRBV6-2 or TRBV6-3, the J call TRBJ1-2, with 7 nucleotides matching TRBD1. The junction had 15 bases not matched to a gene; V was cut back by 0 bases and J by 5 bases. The CDR3 runs 18 residues. From germline, CDR1 is MNHEY and CDR2 SVGEGT. CDR3 amino acids: CASSYSNGATGSGYGYTF. In DNA, the CDR3 is TGTGCCAGCAGTTACTCGAATGGTGCGACAGGGAGTGGATATGGCTACACCTTC.

V is TRBV5-1 and J is TRBJ2-3; 7 bases align to TRBD1. CDR1 is SGHRS, CDR2 YFSETQ, per germline. CDR3 length: 14 residues. The junction had 7 bases not matched to a gene; V was cut back by 5 bases and J by 4 bases. This CDR3 reads CASSFRGLADTQYF. Here the CDR3 DNA reads TGCGCCAGCAGTTTCAGGGGGTTGGCAGATACGCAGTATTTT.

This clonotype was found many times. This chain links TRBV7-9 with TRBJ2-1; possible D gene TRBD1, 5 bases. Germline V lookup: CDR1 SEHNR, CDR2 FQNEAQ (reference sequence). Deletions cut 5 bases from V and 6 bases from J, with 11 bases between. The CDR3 contains 13 residues. The CDR3 nucleotides read TGTGCCAGCAGCCCCAGGGAAAGCAATGAGCAGTTCTTC. Translating gives CASSPRESNEQFF.

The J gene is TRBJ2-3, the V gene TRBV9; D gene unclear. Germline loops: CDR1 SGDLS, CDR2 YYNGEE. The CDR3 extends over 13 amino acids. V was shortened by 0 bases and J by 4 bases, with 6 bases between the two germline ends. The CDR3 loop reads CASSVGPPDTQYF. The CDR3 DNA follows: TGTGCCAGCAGCGTAGGGCCCCCAGATACGCAGTATTTT.